The clone carrying this T cell receptor beta chain appeared a few times. The antigen remains unidentified. The V gene's germline CDR1 is MDHEN and CDR2 SYDVKM. Trimming shortened V by 3 bases and J by 9 bases, and 14 bases separated the two germline ends. This CDR3 is built from 14 residues. Treatment defined: roughly 10-day PBMC culture with coronavirus spike peptide pools or control peptides (ViraFEST assay). First, ViraFEST expanded antigen-specific T cells with peptide pools, and next it sequenced the TCRs. The entry originates in a study of vaccination and CD4 T cells after COVID-19. Study-level background: Two of the convalescents were Hispanic, and the group consisted of six males and four females. Cultures designated as controls were supplied with a CEFX pool, an HIV-1 Nef pool, or no peptide.

The Oncomine TCR Beta short-read assay was applied to DNA of cultured CD4+ T cells. MiXCR, applied by TCRdb to the PCR reads, yields one record per CDR3 protein. The sample comprises about 14,000 distinct CDR3 sequences, approximately 24% of which are singletons, and roughly a sixth rests with the top ten. The receptor's source is a human donor who had recovered from COVID-19. The starting material was CD4+ T cells from blood, cultured in vitro, obtained after SARS-CoV-2 vaccination. The rearrangement joins TRBV28 to TRBJ1-4, with D perhaps TRBD1 (5 bases). For the CDR3, the DNA is TGTGCCAGCAGTTTGGGGGGTCGTAGCCAAAAACTGTTTTTT. This encodes CASSLGGRSQKLFF.